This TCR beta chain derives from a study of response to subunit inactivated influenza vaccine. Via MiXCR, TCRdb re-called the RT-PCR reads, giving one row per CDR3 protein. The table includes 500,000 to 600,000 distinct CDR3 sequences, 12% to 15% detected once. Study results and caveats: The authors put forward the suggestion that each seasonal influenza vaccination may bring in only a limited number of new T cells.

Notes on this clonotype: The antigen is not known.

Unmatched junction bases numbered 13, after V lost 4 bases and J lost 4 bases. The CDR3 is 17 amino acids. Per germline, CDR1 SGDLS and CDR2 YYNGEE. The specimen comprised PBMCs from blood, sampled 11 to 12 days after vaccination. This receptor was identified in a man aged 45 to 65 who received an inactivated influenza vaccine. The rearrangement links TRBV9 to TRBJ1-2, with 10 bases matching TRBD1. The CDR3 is CASSPHLDRGSLYGYTF. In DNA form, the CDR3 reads TGTGCCAGCAGCCCGCACCTGGACAGGGGGAGCCTCTATGGCTACACCTTC.